One and the same sample provided the 2 T cell receptor beta chains below, sequenced in a study of beta chain features in type 1 diabetes. Expressed TCRB transcripts were sequenced after all isolated RNA was converted to cDNA. Assay used: immunoSEQ multiplex PCR; TCRdb lists only in-frame clones, some missing. The repertoire holds around 500,000 clones, with 10% to 12% as singletons. The sample consisted of naive CD4+ T cells from blood. Source of these receptors: a woman between 18 and 29 years old in good health.

This chain links TRBV14 with TRBJ2-3; 8 nucleotides line up with TRBD2. CDR1 SGHDN and CDR2 FVKESK come from the germline V gene. V gave up 4 bases and J gave up 0 bases; unmatched junction bases: 9. The CDR3 is 17 amino acids. The CDR3 DNA reads as TGTGCCAGCAGCCGGCTAGCGGGTACTACTAGCACAGATACGCAGTATTTT. This gives the protein CASSRLAGTTSTDTQYF.

In its sample, this clone was seen a few times. The genes are TRBV4-2 and TRBJ1-6; D is ambiguous. The V gene's germline CDR1 is LGHNA and CDR2 YNFKEQ. The CDR3 spans 15 residues. With 0 bases removed from V and 7 bases from J, the gap between germline ends came to 10 bases. The CDR3 DNA is TGTGCCAGCAGCCAAGAAGGGAGTGTGAATTCACCCCTCCACTTT. Its protein is CASSQEGSVNSPLHF.